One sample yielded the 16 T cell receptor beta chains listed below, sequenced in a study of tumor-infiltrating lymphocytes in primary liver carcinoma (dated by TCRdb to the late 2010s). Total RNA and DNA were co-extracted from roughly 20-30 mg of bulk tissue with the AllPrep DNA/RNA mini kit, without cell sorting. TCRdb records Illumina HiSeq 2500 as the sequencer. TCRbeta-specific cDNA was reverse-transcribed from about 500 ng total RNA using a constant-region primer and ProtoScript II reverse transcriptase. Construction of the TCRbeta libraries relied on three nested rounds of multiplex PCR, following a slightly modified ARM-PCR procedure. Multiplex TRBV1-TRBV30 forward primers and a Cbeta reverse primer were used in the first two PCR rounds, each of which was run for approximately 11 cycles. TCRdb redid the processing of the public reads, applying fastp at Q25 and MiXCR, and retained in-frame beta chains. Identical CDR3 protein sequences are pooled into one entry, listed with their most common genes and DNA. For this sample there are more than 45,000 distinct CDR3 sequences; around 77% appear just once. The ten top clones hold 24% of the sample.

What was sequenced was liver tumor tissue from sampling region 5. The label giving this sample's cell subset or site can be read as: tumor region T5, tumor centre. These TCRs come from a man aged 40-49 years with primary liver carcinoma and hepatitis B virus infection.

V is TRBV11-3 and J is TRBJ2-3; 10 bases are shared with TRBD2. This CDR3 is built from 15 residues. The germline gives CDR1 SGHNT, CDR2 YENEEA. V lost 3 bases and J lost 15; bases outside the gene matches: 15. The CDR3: CASSFSGRPTDTYYF. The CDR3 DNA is TGTGCCAGCAGCTTTAGCGGGAGGCCGACAGATACGTACTATTTT.

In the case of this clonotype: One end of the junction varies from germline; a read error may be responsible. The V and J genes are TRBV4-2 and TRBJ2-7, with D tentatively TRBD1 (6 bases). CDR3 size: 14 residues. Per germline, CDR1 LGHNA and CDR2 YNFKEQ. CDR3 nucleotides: TGTGCCAGCAGCCAAGAGTCACAGGGCGGTGAGCGGTACTTC. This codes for CASSQESQGGERYF.

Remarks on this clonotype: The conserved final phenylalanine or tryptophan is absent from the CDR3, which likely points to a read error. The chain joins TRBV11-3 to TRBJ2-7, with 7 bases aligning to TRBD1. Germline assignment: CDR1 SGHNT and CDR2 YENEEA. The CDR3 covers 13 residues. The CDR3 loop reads CVSRVGQSYEQYS. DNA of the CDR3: TGTGTCAGCCGCGTGGGACAGTCCTACGAGCAGTACTCC.

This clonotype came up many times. In DNA, the CDR3 is TGCAGTGCCCCCGAATCGGGGACTGAAGCTTTCTTT. It encodes CSAPESGTEAFF. The rearrangement joins TRBV20-1 to TRBJ1-1; D unresolved. CDR3 length: 12 amino acids. Deletions cut 6 bases from V and 5 bases from J, with 13 bases between. From germline, CDR1 is DFQATT and CDR2 SNEGSKA (reference sequence).

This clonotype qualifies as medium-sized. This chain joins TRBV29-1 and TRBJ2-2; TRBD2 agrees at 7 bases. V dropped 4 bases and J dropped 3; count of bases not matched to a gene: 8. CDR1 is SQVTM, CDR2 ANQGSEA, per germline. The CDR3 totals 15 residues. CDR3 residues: CSVVTAGAYTGELFF. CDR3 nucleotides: TGCAGCGTTGTCACGGCGGGAGCGTACACCGGGGAGCTGTTTTTT.

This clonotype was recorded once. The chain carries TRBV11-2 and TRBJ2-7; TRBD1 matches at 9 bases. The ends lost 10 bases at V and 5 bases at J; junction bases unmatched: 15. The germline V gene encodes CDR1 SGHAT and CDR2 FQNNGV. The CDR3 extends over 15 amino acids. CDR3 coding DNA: TGTGCCAACGGCTTACGATGGACAGGGGACAACGAGCAGTACTTC. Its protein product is CANGLRWTGDNEQYF.

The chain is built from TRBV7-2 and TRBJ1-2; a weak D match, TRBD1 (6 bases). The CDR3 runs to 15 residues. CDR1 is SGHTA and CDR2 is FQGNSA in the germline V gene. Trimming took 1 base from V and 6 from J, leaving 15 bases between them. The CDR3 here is CASSLETGCLHGYTF. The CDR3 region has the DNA TGTGCCAGCAGCTTAGAAACAGGGTGCCTTCATGGCTACACCTTC. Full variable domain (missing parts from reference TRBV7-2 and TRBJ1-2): GAGVSQSPSNKVTEKGKDVELRCDPISGHTALYWYRQSLGQGLEFLIYFQGNSAPDKSGLPSDRFSAERTGGSVSTLTIQRTQQEDSAVYLCASSLETGCLHGYTFGSGTRLTVV.

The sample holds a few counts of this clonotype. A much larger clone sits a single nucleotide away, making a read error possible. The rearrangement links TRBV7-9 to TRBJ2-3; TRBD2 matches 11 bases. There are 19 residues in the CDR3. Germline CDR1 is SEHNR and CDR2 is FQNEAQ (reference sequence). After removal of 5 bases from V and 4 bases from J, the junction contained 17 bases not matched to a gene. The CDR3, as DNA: TGTGCCAGCAGCCAAAGCCTAGCGGGAGGACGAATCCGCGCAGATACGCAGTATTTT. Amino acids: CASSQSLAGGRIRADTQYF. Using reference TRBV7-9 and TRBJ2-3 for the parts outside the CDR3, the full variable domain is DTGVSQNPRHKITKRGQNVTFRCDPISEHNRLYWYRQTLGQGPEFLTYFQNEAQLEKSRLLSDRFSAERPKGSFSTLEIQRTEQGDSAMYLCASSQSLAGGRIRADTQYFGPGTRLTVL.

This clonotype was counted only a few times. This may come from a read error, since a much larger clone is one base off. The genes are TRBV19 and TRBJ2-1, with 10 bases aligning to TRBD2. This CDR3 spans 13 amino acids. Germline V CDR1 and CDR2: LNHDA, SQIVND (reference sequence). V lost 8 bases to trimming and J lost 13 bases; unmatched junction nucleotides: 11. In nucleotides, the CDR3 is TGTGCCAGTTGTACCCGGACTAGCGGCTTCCAGTTCTTC. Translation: CASCTRTSGFQFF.

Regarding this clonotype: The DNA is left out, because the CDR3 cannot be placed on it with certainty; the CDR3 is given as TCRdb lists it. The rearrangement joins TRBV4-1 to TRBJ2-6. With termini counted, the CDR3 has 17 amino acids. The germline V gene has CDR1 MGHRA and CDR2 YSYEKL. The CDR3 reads CASNQEEWGSGANVLTF.

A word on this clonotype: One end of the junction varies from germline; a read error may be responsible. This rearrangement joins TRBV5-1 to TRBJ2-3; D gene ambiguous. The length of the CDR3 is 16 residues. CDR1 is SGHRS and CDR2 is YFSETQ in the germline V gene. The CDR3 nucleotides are TGCGCCAGCAGTTTGAGGACGGGCGGCAGCACAGATATGCAGTATTTT. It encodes CASSLRTGGSTDMQYF.

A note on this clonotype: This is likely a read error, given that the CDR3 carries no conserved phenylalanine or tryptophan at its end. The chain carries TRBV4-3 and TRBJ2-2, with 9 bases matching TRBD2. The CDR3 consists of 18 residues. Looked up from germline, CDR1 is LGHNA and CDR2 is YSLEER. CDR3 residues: CASSQTTSGHTNTGDLFL. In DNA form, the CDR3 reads TGCGCCAGCAGCCAAACCACTAGCGGGCATACGAACACCGGGGATCTGTTTTTA.

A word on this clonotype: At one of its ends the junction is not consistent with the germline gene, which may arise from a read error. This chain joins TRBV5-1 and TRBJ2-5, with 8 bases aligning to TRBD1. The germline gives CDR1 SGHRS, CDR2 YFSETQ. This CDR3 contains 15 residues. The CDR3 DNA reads TGCGCCAGCAGCTCAGCTACAGGGGGTATGGAGACCCAGTATTTC. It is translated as CASSSATGGMETQYF.

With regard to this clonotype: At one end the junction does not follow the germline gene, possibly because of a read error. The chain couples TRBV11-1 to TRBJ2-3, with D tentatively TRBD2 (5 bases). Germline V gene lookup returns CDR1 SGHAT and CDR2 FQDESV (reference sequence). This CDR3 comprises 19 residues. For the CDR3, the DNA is TGTGCCAGCAGCTCTGGAGGAAGCTCTGTTGGAGTCCGCACAGATACGCAATATTTT. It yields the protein CASSSGGSSVGVRTDTQYF.

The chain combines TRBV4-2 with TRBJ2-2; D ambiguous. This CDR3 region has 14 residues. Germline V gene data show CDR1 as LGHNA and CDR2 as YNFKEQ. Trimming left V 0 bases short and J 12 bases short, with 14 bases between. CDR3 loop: CASSQDQVGGKLFF. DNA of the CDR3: TGTGCCAGCAGCCAAGACCAGGTGGGTGGGAAGCTGTTTTTT.

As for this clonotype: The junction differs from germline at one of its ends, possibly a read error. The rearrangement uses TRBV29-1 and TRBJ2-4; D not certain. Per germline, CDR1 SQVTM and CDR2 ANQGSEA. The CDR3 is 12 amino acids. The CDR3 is CSVENLKNIQYF. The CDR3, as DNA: TGCAGTGTTGAGAACCTGAAAAACATTCAGTACTTC.